This entry describes one TCR beta chain. As yet, its antigen is unknown. This specimen comes from a study of shared clonotypes between healthy human individuals. Study-wide findings and caveats: Sorted-subset sequencing, rarefaction showed, was incomplete despite large depth. The expectation was that sequencing depth would affect clonotype sharing among donors.

The genomic DNA of each subset was split evenly across several immunoSEQ plates. The repertoire was sequenced with immunoSEQ multiplex PCR; TCRdb's copy has only in-frame clones and lacks some. Among about 2,500,000 clones listed, approximately 92% were seen once. The sample was naive CD4+ T cells sorted from blood. Subset reported: CD45RA+ positively selected. This clonotype was obtained from a man aged 18 to 29 in good health.

The CDR3 reads CASSLAGINSGNTIYF. In DNA form, the CDR3 reads TGTGCCAGCAGCTTAGCGGGCATTAACTCTGGAAACACCATATATTTT. The chain has TRBV7-9 and TRBJ1-3; D unclear. The germline V gene encodes CDR1 SEHNR and CDR2 FQNEAQ (reference sequence). V was clipped by 0 bases and J by 0 bases, with 9 bases between them. This CDR3 has 16 residues.